The 15 T cell receptor beta chains below come from one sample, sequenced in a study of regulatory T cells in long-lasting Graves disease. The time point was: persistent/refractory GD, antithyroid drugs over 5 years with positive TRAb. The TCR library was made from RNA extracted from PBMCs. For TCR beta, libraries came from iRepertoire HTBI primers and Arm-PCR of CDR3 regions. A single record per CDR3 protein comes from TCRdb applying MiXCR to the multiplex PCR reads. Among 300,000 or so distinct CDR3 sequences listed, about 20% were seen once. This material consisted of peripheral blood mononuclear cells (PBMCs), taken when the disease was refractory, from a patient treated with antithyroid drugs. The receptors derive from a female donor with Graves disease.

This chain uses TRBV4-3 with TRBJ1-6; D is perhaps TRBD1 (6 bases). Trimming stripped 0 bases from V and 8 bases from J, with 14 bases between. The CDR3 is 16 amino acids. Germline lookup yields CDR1 LGHNA and CDR2 YSLEER. The CDR3 loop reads CASSQEGGKVDSPLHF. DNA for the CDR3: TGCGCCAGCAGCCAAGAAGGGGGAAAGGTAGATTCACCCCTCCACTTT.

This clonotype was counted ten times or more. V gene TRBV28 combines with J gene TRBJ2-2, with a tentative D call TRBD2 (5 bases). The V and J ends lost 6 bases and 5 bases respectively, with 19 bases between them. The CDR3 length is 16 residues. Germline loops: CDR1 MDHEN, CDR2 SYDVKM. CDR3 in DNA: TGTGCCAGCAGCCTGCCCGGGGTTATTTGGACCGGGGAGCTGTTTTTT. It yields the protein CASSLPGVIWTGELFF.

The genes are TRBV30 and TRBJ2-3; D gene uncertain. The CDR3 covers 15 residues. Trimming removed 2 bases from V and 0 bases from J, with 12 bases in between. In germline, CDR1 is GTSNPN, CDR2 SVGIG (reference sequence). In nucleotides, the CDR3 is TGTGCCTGGAGTATCCAGGCCATAAGCACAGATACGCAGTATTTT. Translating it yields CAWSIQAISTDTQYF.

This clonotype has ten or more counts. The chain carries TRBV5-1 and TRBJ1-6; no reliable D call. This CDR3 region has 14 residues. Trimming removed 0 bases at V and 9 bases at J, with 10 bases between. Germline V gives CDR1 SGHRS, CDR2 YFSETQ. The CDR3 spells CASSLDGVSSPLHF. Here the CDR3 DNA reads TGCGCCAGCAGCTTGGATGGGGTTAGTTCACCCCTCCACTTT.

The CDR3 sequence is CASIGGLLFF. Here the CDR3 DNA reads TGTGCCAGTATCGGAGGCTTACTGTTTTTT. The chain carries TRBV19 and TRBJ1-4; D unclear. The CDR3 totals 10 residues. Germline-derived CDR1 and CDR2 are LNHDA and SQIVND (reference sequence). V was clipped by 7 bases and J by 13 bases, with 10 bases between them.

This chain's CDR3 is CASSLGGRDQPQHF. The DNA for the CDR3 is TGTGCCAGCAGCTTAGGCGGCAGGGATCAGCCCCAGCATTTT. The chain is built from TRBV13 and TRBJ1-5; a weak D match, TRBD1 (5 bases). V gave up 0 bases and J gave up 5 bases, with 8 bases separating them. The CDR3 is made up of 14 amino acids. The germline V gene has CDR1 PRHDT and CDR2 FYEKMQ (reference sequence).

Ten or more counts support this clonotype. The rearrangement uses TRBV11-2 and TRBJ1-4, with D maybe TRBD1 (6 bases). The germline V gene encodes CDR1 SGHAT and CDR2 FQNNGV. V lost 5 bases and J 5 bases, leaving 18 bases between the germline ends. The CDR3 has 16 residues. In DNA, the CDR3 is TGTGCCAGCAGCCATCAGGGCGGGGGCAGAAATGAAAAACTGTTTTTT. It specifies CASSHQGGGRNEKLFF.

This clonotype was seen just once. The chain uses TRBV12-3 or TRBV12-4 and TRBJ2-7; a possible D gene is TRBD1 (6 bases). With 5 bases removed from V and 6 bases from J, the gap between germline ends came to 11 bases. CDR3 size: 12 residues. The DNA for the CDR3 is TGTGCCAGCAGTCGACAGGTTGCCGAGCAGTACTTC. Translated, it gives CASSRQVAEQYF.

This clonotype was observed at least ten times. This rearrangement joins TRBV12-3 or TRBV12-4 to TRBJ2-7; D remains ambiguous. The CDR3 has 12 residues. V dropped 3 bases and J dropped 6 bases, with 9 bases sitting between them. The chain's CDR3 is CASSFGRIEQYF. The CDR3 DNA is TGTGCCAGCAGTTTCGGGCGGATCGAGCAGTACTTC.

The J gene is TRBJ1-1, the V gene TRBV7-2; D not resolved. Germline loops: CDR1 SGHTA, CDR2 FQGNSA. This CDR3 comprises 13 residues. V was clipped by 3 bases and J by 2 bases, with 7 bases between them. CDR3 in DNA: TGTGCCAGCAGCTTTTCGGAAAACACTGAAGCTTTCTTT. It codes for CASSFSENTEAFF.

In this sample, this clonotype turned up many times. This chain's CDR3 is CSARETGNYEQYF. The CDR3 coding sequence is TGCAGTGCTAGGGAAACAGGGAATTACGAGCAGTACTTC. V gene TRBV20-1 combines with J gene TRBJ2-7; TRBD1 is a possible D gene (6 bases). V was pared by 3 bases and J by 4 bases, with 13 bases between. The CDR3 extends over 13 amino acids. Germline CDR1 and CDR2: DFQATT and SNEGSKA (reference sequence).

This clonotype was counted ten times or more. The chain joins TRBV7-8 to TRBJ2-5, with D hard to call. The germline V gene has CDR1 SGHVS and CDR2 FQNEAQ. V lost 5 bases and J 2 bases, leaving 21 bases between the germline ends. The CDR3 extends over 17 amino acids. The CDR3 loop reads CASSLVTPLQEQETQYF. The CDR3 DNA is TGTGCCAGCAGCCTAGTCACACCACTACAAGAGCAAGAGACCCAGTACTTC.

This clonotype was seen ten or more times. The rearrangement joins TRBV20-1 to TRBJ1-2; D remains ambiguous. CDR1 DFQATT and CDR2 SNEGSKA come from the germline V gene (reference sequence). V lost 2 bases and J lost 4, with 17 bases in between. The CDR3 runs 15 residues. The CDR3 loop reads CSARPVWADGYGYTF. The CDR3 DNA sequence: TGCAGTGCTAGACCGGTGTGGGCAGACGGCTATGGCTACACCTTC.

This clonotype was seen at least ten times. The J gene is TRBJ2-5, the V gene TRBV2; D perhaps matches TRBD1 (6 bases). Germline values: CDR1 SNHLY, CDR2 FYNNEI. V lost 6 bases to trimming and J lost 7 bases, with 18 bases between them. The CDR3 consists of 14 residues. CDR3 residues: CASRPPTGMRTQYF. The CDR3 DNA reads TGTGCCAGCAGGCCCCCTACAGGGATGCGGACCCAGTACTTC.

This clonotype was seen at least ten times. The V call is TRBV27, the J call TRBJ2-5, with D perhaps matching TRBD1 (6 bases). CDR1 is MNHEY and CDR2 is SMNVEV in the germline V gene (reference sequence). The V end lost 2 bases, the J end lost 5 bases, and 18 bases lay between the germline ends. This CDR3 has 16 amino acids. CDR3 loop: CASSLGAGTLGETQYF. The CDR3 DNA is TGTGCCAGCAGTTTAGGGGCCGGGACACTTGGGGAGACCCAGTACTTC.